The T cell receptor (beta chain) described here comes from a study of T cells in Graves' hyperthyroidism and ophthalmopathy. V lost 8 bases to trimming and J lost 8 bases, with 15 bases between them. CDR1 is SNHLY and CDR2 is FYNNEI in the germline V gene. This CDR3 is built from 13 residues. Amplification of TCR beta CDR3 regions used RNA as the template. The HTBI primer set served for first-round RT-PCR of the TCR CDR3. TCRdb called the multiplex PCR reads again in MiXCR, with one record for every CDR3 protein. The top ten hold 8% to 13% of the sample, which has more than 300,000 distinct CDR3 sequences, approximately 13% seen once. Researchers defined stable Graves' hyperthyroidism as no ophthalmopathy progression within 18 months. In patients aged 18 to 65, hyperthyroidism was newly diagnosed, with duration under 2 months. Exclusion of patients followed from uncontrolled infection, other autoimmune disease, pregnancy or lactation. The diagnostic basis comprised clinical symptoms, serum thyroxine and TRAb, thyroid ultrasound and orbital computed tomography.

Material: blood. This rearrangement joins TRBV2 to TRBJ2-2; no firm D call. The source of this sequence is a woman aged 55-70 years with Graves' hyperthyroidism. The CDR3 nucleotides are TGTGCCAGCGGAGATAGGGAAAGGGGGGAGCTGTTTTTT. This gives the protein CASGDRERGELFF.